These T cell receptor beta chains were read from a single sample in a study of T cell repertoires in cytomegalovirus infection. The antigens for these receptors are not known. One entry per CDR3 protein, called by TCRdb with MiXCR from the reads. Of 370,000 or so distinct CDR3 sequences in the sample, roughly 36% are singletons; the top ten hold less than 15%. This specimen consisted of cultured PBMCs, obtained from culture after CMV antigen stimulation. These receptors came from a human donor in good health (CMV status not recorded). Some clones in this sample may be carry-over from other donors' samples. Each CDR3 is given with its conserved first and last residue. The D gene is left open where the match is weak. Size is stated for part of the rows, as once, few or many counts, or as a class when the clone is expanded.

v_gene	j_gene	abundance	d_gene	CDR3nt	CDR3aa
TRBV20-1	TRBJ2-1	once	TRBD2	TGCAGTGCCCTCAGAAGCGGGGCGGGTCCAAACAATGAGCAGTTCTTC	CSALRSGAGPNNEQFF
TRBV27	TRBJ2-2	few	TRBD1	TGTGCCAGCAGTTTAAGGGGACAGGGGGCCGGGGAGCTGTTTTTT	CASSLRGQGAGELFF
TRBV7-2	TRBJ2-1	.	TRBD1	TGTGCCAGCAGCTTCTCGGGGACAGCTTACAATGAGCAGTTCTTC	CASSFSGTAYNEQFF
TRBV12-5	TRBJ1-2	.	.	TGTGCTAGTGGGGTACCTGGGACAAATTCTAACTATGGCTACACCTTC	CASGVPGTNSNYGYTF
TRBV7-9	TRBJ1-1	few	.	TGTGCCAGCAGCTTAGCAACTCGTGAAGCTTTCTTT	CASSLATREAFF
TRBV6-2/TRBV6-3	TRBJ2-1	few	.	TGTGCCAGCAAATTCTCAGGGGAAAATGAGCAGTTCTTC	CASKFSGENEQFF
TRBV6-1	TRBJ2-2	few	.	TGTGCCAGCAGGAGGACAGAAAACACCGGGGAGCTGTTTTTT	CASRRTENTGELFF
TRBV7-2	TRBJ1-2	few	TRBD1	TGTGCCAGCAGCCCATTCCCTCCCGGGACAGGGGACGGCTACACCTTC	CASSPFPPGTGDGYTF
TRBV6-8	TRBJ2-5	.	TRBD1	TGTGCCAGCAGTTACGGACATACAGGGGGCTTTTCTGAGACCCAGTACTTC	CASSYGHTGGFSETQYF
TRBV5-6	TRBJ2-1	.	TRBD1	TGTGCCAGCAGCTGGAGGGGACAGGGGGCAAATGAGCAGTTCTTC	CASSWRGQGANEQFF
TRBV4-1	TRBJ1-5	few	.	TGCGCCAGCAGCCAGGGGGCCGGGCCACAACATCAGCCCCAGCATTTT	CASSQGAGPQHQPQHF
TRBV7-3	TRBJ2-3	.	TRBD2	TGTGCCAGCAGCTCTGGTGCTAGCGGGACGGTTAGCACAGATACGCAGTATTTT	CASSSGASGTVSTDTQYF
TRBV20-1	TRBJ1-1	.	.	TGCAGTGCTGGGGGGGGGCCAAACACTGAAGCTTTCTTT	CSAGGGPNTEAFF
TRBV4-3	TRBJ2-6	.	TRBD2	TGCGCCAGCAGCCAAGCGGGGAGGGGTTACGGGGCCAACGTCCTGACTTTC	CASSQAGRGYGANVLTF
TRBV4-3	TRBJ2-1	.	.	TGCGCCAGCAGCCAAGTCATGCAGGGACGTAGGGGTGAGCAGTTCTTC	CASSQVMQGRRGEQFF
TRBV12-3/TRBV12-4	TRBJ1-2	many	.	TGTGCCAGCAGCCCCCAAGAGTTTCGGGGCTACACCTTC	CASSPQEFRGYTF
TRBV28	TRBJ2-1	.	.	TGTGCCAGCAGTTTAATCAACGGAAATGAGCAGTTCTTC	CASSLINGNEQFF
TRBV12-5	TRBJ2-1	.	TRBD2	TGTGCTAGTGGTTTGGTACTATTAGCGGGAGGAAAGGACAATGAGCAGTTCTTC	CASGLVLLAGGKDNEQFF
TRBV19	TRBJ1-2	.	.	TGTGCCAGTAGTATCCTGGCAGGCAGGGATGGCTACACCTTC	CASSILAGRDGYTF
TRBV27	TRBJ2-3	.	TRBD2	TGTGCCAGTATGAAAGTTGTAGGAGTTACGGGAGGTTTGGTAGATACGCAGTATTTT	CASMKVVGVTGGLVDTQYF
TRBV12-5	TRBJ1-5	once	.	TGTGCTAGTGGTTTCTCCCATAGCAATCAGCCCCAGCATTTT	CASGFSHSNQPQHF
TRBV10-2	TRBJ2-4	few	TRBD2	TGCGCCAGCAGTGAGCGGACTAGCGGGAGGGTAGCCAAAAACATTCAGTACTTC	CASSERTSGRVAKNIQYF
TRBV7-2	TRBJ1-4	.	TRBD1	TGTGCCAGCAGCTCCAACCCGCCGACAGGGGGCGCGGAAAAACTGTTTTTT	CASSSNPPTGGAEKLFF
TRBV9	TRBJ2-3	.	.	TGTGCCAGCAGCGTAGCTACGGGGGGCACAGATACGCAGTATTTT	CASSVATGGTDTQYF
TRBV7-2	TRBJ1-2	.	.	TGTGCCAGCGGTTTAAACTATGGCTACACCTTC	CASGLNYGYTF
TRBV19	TRBJ1-4	.	TRBD1	TGTGCCAGTAGTAGACAGGGAGGAGCAACTAATGAAAAACTGTTTTTT	CASSRQGGATNEKLFF
TRBV6-1	TRBJ2-1	.	TRBD2	TGTGCCAGCAGTGACGTAGCGGGAGGCTACAATGAGCAGTTCTTC	CASSDVAGGYNEQFF
TRBV7-2	TRBJ2-3	many	TRBD2	TGTGCCAGCAGCTTAAGAGCGGGAACAGATACGCAGTATTTT	CASSLRAGTDTQYF
TRBV4-1	TRBJ1-2	.	.	TGCGCCAGCAGCCTCCTGGGGCGGGGAGAGGGCTACACCTTC	CASSLLGRGEGYTF
TRBV28	TRBJ2-7	.	TRBD2	TGTGCCAGCGGGCTAGCGGCCGCCTACGAGCAGTACTTC	CASGLAAAYEQYF
TRBV7-2	TRBJ2-4	few	.	TGTGCCAGCAGCTTATTTGTCCAGACCGCCAAAAACATTCAGTACTTC	CASSLFVQTAKNIQYF
TRBV19	TRBJ2-5	few	.	TGTGCCAGTAGACCCTCTTCGGGGGTAGAGACCCAGTACTTC	CASRPSSGVETQYF
TRBV11-2	TRBJ2-1	.	TRBD1	TGTGCCAGCAGCTTAGGGGGACAGGGTTTGGTCAATGAGCAGTTCTTC	CASSLGGQGLVNEQFF
TRBV27	TRBJ1-5	.	.	TGTGCCAGCAGTGTCTTCAGGGATCAGCCCCAGCATTTT	CASSVFRDQPQHF
TRBV6-8	TRBJ1-1	once	.	TGTGCCAGCAGTTCCCGTCAAGTTGGAAGGTCTGAAGCTTTCTTT	CASSSRQVGRSEAFF
TRBV3-1	TRBJ1-1	few	.	TGTGCCAGCAGCCAAGGGGACCTGAACACTGAAGCTTTCTTT	CASSQGDLNTEAFF
TRBV7-2	TRBJ2-3	few	TRBD1	TGTGCCAGCAGCTTACAGGACAGGGGCGCAGATACGCAGTATTTT	CASSLQDRGADTQYF
TRBV19	TRBJ1-5	.	TRBD1	TGTGCCAGTAGAGCTCGGGCAGGGGGCGAATCTCGGATTCAGCCCCAGCATTTT	CASRARAGGESRIQPQHF
TRBV6-2/TRBV6-3	TRBJ2-2	few	.	TGTGCCAGCAGTTACGGGTCTTACAGGCGGACCCTCACCGGGGAGCTGTTTTTT	CASSYGSYRRTLTGELFF
TRBV7-2	TRBJ2-5	many	TRBD1	TGTGCCAGCGCTTCCCCCGGGACAGGGGGCCGAGAGACCCAGTACTTC	CASASPGTGGRETQYF